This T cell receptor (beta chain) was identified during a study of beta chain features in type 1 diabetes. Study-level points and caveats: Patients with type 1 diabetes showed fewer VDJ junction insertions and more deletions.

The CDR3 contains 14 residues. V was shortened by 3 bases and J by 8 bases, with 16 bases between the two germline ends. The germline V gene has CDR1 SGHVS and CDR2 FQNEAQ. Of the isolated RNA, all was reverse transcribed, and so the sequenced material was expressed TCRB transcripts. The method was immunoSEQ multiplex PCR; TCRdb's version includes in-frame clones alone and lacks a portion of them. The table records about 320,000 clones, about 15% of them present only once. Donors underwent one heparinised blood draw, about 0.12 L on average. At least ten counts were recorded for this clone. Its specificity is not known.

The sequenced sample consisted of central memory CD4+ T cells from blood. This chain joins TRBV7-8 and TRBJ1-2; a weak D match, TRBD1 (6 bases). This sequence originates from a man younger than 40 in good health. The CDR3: CASSFRTAHRGYTF. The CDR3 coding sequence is TGTGCCAGCAGCTTCAGGACAGCCCATCGGGGCTACACCTTC.